Each of the 10 T cell receptor beta chains below was sequenced from the same sample in a study of T cell changes during pregnancy in multiple sclerosis. Using immunoSEQ multiplex PCR, the repertoire was profiled, and TCRdb retains in-frame clones only, with some absent. The data contain around 31,000 clones, 90% of them singletons. Sequences were derived from CD8+ T cells from peripheral blood mononuclear cells, sampled in the second trimester of pregnancy. The origin of the receptors is a female donor with multiple sclerosis, enrolled in a pregnancy study.

The CDR3 DNA follows: TGTGCCAGCAGCTTAGGCCGAACTAGCACAGATACGCAGTATTTT. Amino acids: CASSLGRTSTDTQYF. The genes are TRBV13 and TRBJ2-3, with D unresolved. V lost 0 bases and J lost 0, with 7 bases in between. The CDR3 has 15 residues. From germline, CDR1 is PRHDT and CDR2 FYEKMQ (reference sequence).

Here the CDR3 DNA reads TGTGCCAGCAGCTCCAGACAGGGCTGGGACACCATATATTTT. This sequence encodes CASSSRQGWDTIYF. The V call is TRBV5-5, the J call TRBJ1-3, with 7 bases matching TRBD1. Germline V gene sequence: CDR1 SGHKS, CDR2 YYEKEE (reference sequence). Germline trimming cut 3 bases from V and 8 bases from J; bases unmatched to any gene: 8. There are 14 residues in the CDR3.

The rearrangement links TRBV21-1 to TRBJ1-5; TRBD1 was called by the table and not checked on the DNA. TRBV21-1 is a pseudogene. The CDR3 loop spans 16 amino acids. CDR3 region: CASSKVGRGGNQPQHF. The CDR3 coding sequence is TGTGCCAGCAGCAAAGTAGGCAGGGGAGGCAATCAGCCCCAGCATTTT.

The rearrangement links TRBV27 to TRBJ1-1; maybe TRBD1 (5 bases). V was pared by 3 bases and J by 0 bases, with 11 bases between. The germline gives CDR1 MNHEY, CDR2 SMNVEV (reference sequence). The CDR3 runs to 15 residues. Written as DNA, the CDR3 is TGTGCCAGCAGTTTGGGGCGGGGATTGAACACTGAAGCTTTCTTT. Its translation: CASSLGRGLNTEAFF.

The rearrangement uses TRBV5-4 and TRBJ2-3; 14 nucleotides agree with TRBD2. Germline V lookup: CDR1 SGHNT, CDR2 YYREEE (reference sequence). The CDR3 length is 18 residues. V lost 2 bases and J lost 2; bases outside the gene matches: 7. The CDR3, as DNA: TGTGCCAGCAGCTTAAGACTAGCGGGAGGGTCGACCACAGATACGCAGTATTTT. Protein sequence: CASSLRLAGGSTTDTQYF.

The rearrangement uses TRBV5-4 and TRBJ1-1; possibly TRBD1 for D (5 bases). The V and J ends lost 0 bases and 0 bases respectively, with 6 bases between them. This CDR3 contains 14 residues. CDR1 is SGHNT and CDR2 is YYREEE in the germline V gene (reference sequence). The CDR3 nucleotides are TGTGCCAGCAGCTTGGGGGACTTGAACACTGAAGCTTTCTTT. It is translated as CASSLGDLNTEAFF.

The chain employs TRBV5-4 and TRBJ2-7; possibly TRBD1 for D (6 bases). CDR1 and CDR2 (germline): SGHNT, YYREEE (reference sequence). Trimming shortened V by 4 bases and J by 5 bases, and 13 bases separated the two germline ends. The CDR3 covers 13 residues. CDR3 region: CASSPTQGNEQYF. For the CDR3, the DNA is TGTGCCAGCAGCCCAACCCAGGGGAACGAGCAGTACTTC.

V and J are TRBV27 and TRBJ1-2; TRBD1 is a possible D gene (6 bases). Germline lookup yields CDR1 MNHEY and CDR2 SMNVEV (reference sequence). This CDR3 comprises 13 residues. V was cut by 2 bases and J by 8 bases, with 12 bases left in between. CDR3 protein: CASSLGRQGGYTF. The DNA of the CDR3 is TGTGCCAGCAGTTTAGGACGCCAGGGGGGCTACACCTTC.

This rearrangement joins TRBV19 to TRBJ2-7; the match to TRBD1 covers 7 bases. Germline CDR1 reads LNHDA; CDR2 reads SQIVND (reference sequence). V shed 1 base, J shed 6 bases, and the junction held 3 bases outside the gene matches. This CDR3 contains 13 residues. The CDR3 DNA sequence: TGTGCCAGTAGTATAGGACAGGGCATCGAGCAGTACTTC. It codes for CASSIGQGIEQYF.

This clone was found once. The gene calls are TRBV11-1 and TRBJ2-7; 7 bases are shared with TRBD1. The CDR3 covers 14 residues. The ends lost 5 bases at V and 4 bases at J; junction bases unmatched: 8. CDR1 SGHAT and CDR2 FQDESV come from the germline V gene (reference sequence). The CDR3 spells CASSQPGQRYEQYF. The CDR3 nucleotides read TGTGCCAGCAGCCAACCGGGACAGAGATACGAGCAGTACTTC.